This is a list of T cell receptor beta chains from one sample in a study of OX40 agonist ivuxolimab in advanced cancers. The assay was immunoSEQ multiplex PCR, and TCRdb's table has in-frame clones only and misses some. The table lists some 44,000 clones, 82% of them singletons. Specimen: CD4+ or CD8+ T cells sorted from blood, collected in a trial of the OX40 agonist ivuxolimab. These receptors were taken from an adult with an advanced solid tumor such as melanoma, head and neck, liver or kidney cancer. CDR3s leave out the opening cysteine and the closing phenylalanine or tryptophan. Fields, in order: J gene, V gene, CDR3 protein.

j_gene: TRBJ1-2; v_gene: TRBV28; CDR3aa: ASSLSKGLSGYT
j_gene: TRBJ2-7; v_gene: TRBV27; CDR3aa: ASSLEGASYEQY
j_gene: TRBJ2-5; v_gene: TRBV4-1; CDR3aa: ASSQVLAGGETQY
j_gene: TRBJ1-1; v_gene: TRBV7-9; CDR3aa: ASSLVVGGTEAF
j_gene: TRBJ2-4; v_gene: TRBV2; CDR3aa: ASSGGDTIQY
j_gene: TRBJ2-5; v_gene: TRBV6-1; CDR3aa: ASSEEGPGSPWGTQY
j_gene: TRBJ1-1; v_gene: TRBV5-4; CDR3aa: ASSHPGRGNTEAF
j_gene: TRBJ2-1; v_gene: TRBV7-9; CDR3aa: ASRGNYNEQF
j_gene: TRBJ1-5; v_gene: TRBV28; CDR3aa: ASSLGRRGDQPQH
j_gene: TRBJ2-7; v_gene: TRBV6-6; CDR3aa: ASSPLAALIG
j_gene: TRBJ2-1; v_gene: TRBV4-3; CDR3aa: ASSPTFSGRGGIVEQF
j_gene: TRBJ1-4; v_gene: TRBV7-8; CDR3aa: ASSLLQGVNEKLF
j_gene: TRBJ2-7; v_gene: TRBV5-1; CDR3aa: ASSTQGSYEQY
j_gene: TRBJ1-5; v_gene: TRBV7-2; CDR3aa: ASSDDGRTGVGSNQPQH